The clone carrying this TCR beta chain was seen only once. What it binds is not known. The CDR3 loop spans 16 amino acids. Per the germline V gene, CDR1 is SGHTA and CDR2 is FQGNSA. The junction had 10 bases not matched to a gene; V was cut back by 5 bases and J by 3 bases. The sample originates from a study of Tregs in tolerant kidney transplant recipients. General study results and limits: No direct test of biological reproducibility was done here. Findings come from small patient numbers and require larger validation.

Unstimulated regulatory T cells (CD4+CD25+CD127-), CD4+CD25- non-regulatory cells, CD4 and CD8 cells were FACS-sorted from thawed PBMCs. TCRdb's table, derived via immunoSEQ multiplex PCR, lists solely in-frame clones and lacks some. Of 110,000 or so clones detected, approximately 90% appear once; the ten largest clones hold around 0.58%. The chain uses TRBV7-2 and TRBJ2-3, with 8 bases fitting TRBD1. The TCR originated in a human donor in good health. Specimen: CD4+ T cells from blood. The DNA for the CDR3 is TGTGCCAGCAGCCTCGACAGGGGTGCAGGGACAGATACGCAGTATTTT. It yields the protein CASSLDRGAGTDTQYF.